This T cell receptor beta chain was identified during a study of blood T cell repertoires in COVID-19. Study at large: Collection of acute and convalescent COVID-19 samples took place in the United States, Italy and Spain. T cells, B-cell-depleted T cells, or PBMCs provided the cDNA or gDNA that served as material.

The authors' processing: Cell counts per sample came from amplifying reference gene primers. Generated by immunoSEQ multiplex PCR, the TCRdb table keeps only in-frame clones and is missing some. V and J calls and clone size are those listed in that table; D and trimming were worked out from the DNA. Among about 180,000 clones listed, 79% were seen once. V gave up 5 bases and J gave up 5 bases; unmatched junction bases: 5. The length of the CDR3 is 14 residues. Germline V CDR1 and CDR2: MDHEN, SYDVKM. In Seattle, patients joined the study during active infection and were tracked longitudinally. The clonotype was recovered from a woman aged 60-75 years with COVID-19, enrolled during active disease. Sequenced input: peripheral blood. This sequence joins TRBV28 and TRBJ2-1; 8 nucleotides match TRBD1. CDR3 in DNA: TGTGCCAGCAGTCAGGACAGGGCTAACAATGAGCAGTTCTTC. It yields the protein CASSQDRANNEQFF.